One sample yielded the 16 T cell receptor beta chains listed below, sequenced in a study of PD-L1 blockade in urothelial cancer (dated by TCRdb to about 2017). To prepare the library, the immunoSEQ multiplex PCR assay was applied. Here the immuneACCESS table is served through TCRdb, limited to in-frame sequences with V and J called. Missing clones are a known gap in these copies; in checked studies unresolved V genes cover under half, and the rest lacks a known reason. The sample table contains some 71,000 clones; only one count was recorded for roughly 80% of them. The ten largest clones take up roughly 7.3% of the sample. Interpreted using the paper, the time point label stands for: pretreatment peripheral blood. This specimen consisted of PBMCs, obtained around atezolizumab (anti-PD-L1) treatment. The receptors shown here come from a man aged 35-49 years with urothelial cancer.

The rearrangement links TRBV6-1 to TRBJ2-3; D may be TRBD2 (5 bases). Germline loops: CDR1 MNHNS, CDR2 SASEGT. V lost 1 base and J lost 5, with 13 bases in between. The CDR3 totals 15 residues. CDR3 sequence reads: CASSEGENGKDTQYF. The CDR3 coding sequence is TGTGCCAGCAGTGAAGGAGAGAACGGGAAAGATACGCAGTATTTT.

The chain employs TRBV18 and TRBJ1-1, with D perhaps TRBD1 (5 bases). Germline V lookup: CDR1 KGHSH, CDR2 LQKENI. Trimming removed 6 bases at V and 3 bases at J, with 11 bases between. The CDR3 is made up of 13 amino acids. DNA of the CDR3: TGTGCCAGCTCTCGCGACAGAGACACTGAAGCTTTCTTT. Translation gives CASSRDRDTEAFF.

The V call is TRBV18, the J call TRBJ2-1; 11 bases are shared with TRBD2. After removal of 8 bases from V and 6 bases from J, the junction contained 12 bases not matched to a gene. There are 16 residues in the CDR3. The germline V gene has CDR1 KGHSH and CDR2 LQKENI. CDR3 sequence (DNA): TGTGCCAGCCCCTCGACTAGCGGGATCCCCTCCAATGAGCAGTTCTTC. Translating gives CASPSTSGIPSNEQFF.

The chain has TRBV11-2 and TRBJ1-1; possible D gene TRBD1, 5 bases. The CDR3 is made up of 16 amino acids. The germline V and J ends were trimmed by 5 bases and 5 bases, with 21 bases remaining between them. From germline, CDR1 is SGHAT and CDR2 FQNNGV. DNA for the CDR3: TGTGCCAGCAGCCCTAGGGCCGGAGGGGACGGAACTGAAGCTTTCTTT. Protein: CASSPRAGGDGTEAFF.

In its sample, this clone was seen once. This chain uses TRBV7-6 with TRBJ2-5; 7 bases map to TRBD2. In germline, CDR1 is SGHVS, CDR2 FNYEAQ. Trimming took 0 bases from V and 5 from J; bases not matched to a gene: 0. This CDR3 has 13 amino acids. The CDR3 DNA is TGTGCCAGCAGCTTAGCGCGGGAGGAGACCCAGTACTTC. It yields the protein CASSLAREETQYF.

This clone was seen a handful of times. V gene TRBV5-1 combines with J gene TRBJ1-5; D not certain. The CDR3 covers 15 residues. Deletions cut 0 bases from V and 1 base from J, with 8 bases between. Per the germline V gene, CDR1 is SGHRS and CDR2 is YFSETQ. CDR3 in amino acids: CASSLGPGSNQPQHF. The DNA for the CDR3 is TGCGCCAGCAGCTTGGGCCCAGGAAGCAATCAGCCCCAGCATTTT. The full variable domain, rest sourced from reference TRBV5-1 and TRBJ1-5, is KAGVTQTPRYLIKTRGQQVTLSCSPISGHRSVSWYQQTPGQGLQFLFEYFSETQRNKGNFPGRFSGRQFSNSRSEMNVSTLELGDSALYLCASSLGPGSNQPQHFGDGTRLSIL.

The J gene is TRBJ1-1, the V gene TRBV10-2, with D unresolved. There are 13 residues in the CDR3. The germline CDR1 and CDR2 sequences are WSHSY and SAAADI. The V gene lost 3 bases and the J gene lost 1 base, with 6 bases spanning the gap. The DNA for the CDR3 is TGCGCCAGCAGTGAAGTCGGGAACACTGAAGCTTTCTTT. It specifies CASSEVGNTEAFF.

The V and J genes are TRBV13 and TRBJ2-7; 10 bases align to TRBD2. This CDR3 spans 17 amino acids. From germline, CDR1 is PRHDT and CDR2 FYEKMQ (reference sequence). Unmatched junction bases numbered 14, after V lost 4 bases and J lost 5 bases. The CDR3 nucleotides are TGTGCCAGCAGCTCCATAGCGGGAGGTGGGAATCTCCACGAGCAGTACTTC. Translated: CASSSIAGGGNLHEQYF. The variable domain in full, with the rest retrieved from reference TRBV13 and TRBJ2-7, is AAGVIQSPRHLIKEKRETATLKCYPIPRHDTVYWYQQGPGQDPQFLISFYEKMQSDKGSIPDRFSAQQFSDYHSELNMSSLELGDSALYFCASSSIAGGGNLHEQYFGPGTRLTVT.

J is TRBJ2-4 and V is TRBV7-8; 8 bases line up with TRBD2. V shed 5 bases and J 0 bases; nucleotides not matched to a gene: 9. The CDR3 spans 17 residues. The germline CDR1 and CDR2 sequences are SGHVS and FQNEAQ. CDR3 residues: CASSRHKLAVAKNIQYF. In nucleotides, the CDR3 is TGTGCCAGCAGCCGGCATAAACTAGCGGTAGCCAAAAACATTCAGTACTTC. The whole variable domain, remainder taken from reference TRBV7-8 and TRBJ2-4, is GAGVSQSPRYKVAKRGQDVALRCDPISGHVSLFWYQQALGQGPEFLTYFQNEAQLDKSGLPSDRFFAERPEGSVSTLKIQRTQQEDSAVYLCASSRHKLAVAKNIQYFGAGTRLSVL.

This clone turned up a few times. J is TRBJ2-1 and V is TRBV27; D is unresolved. The length of the CDR3 is 14 residues. V lost 2 bases and J lost 6, with 11 bases in between. The germline V gene has CDR1 MNHEY and CDR2 SMNVEV (reference sequence). CDR3 coding DNA: TGTGCCAGCAGTTTAGATCGGGTTTCCAATGAGCAGTTCTTC. Its translation: CASSLDRVSNEQFF.

The chain carries TRBV7-6 and TRBJ2-3, with D perhaps matching TRBD1 (5 bases). The CDR3 sequence is 14 residues long. V shed 3 bases and J shed 2 bases, with 9 bases lying between them. CDR1 and CDR2 from the germline V gene are SGHVS and FNYEAQ. CDR3 in amino acids: CASSFDSLTDTQYF. Here the CDR3 DNA reads TGTGCCAGCAGCTTTGACAGTCTCACAGATACGCAGTATTTT.

The chain employs TRBV6-1 and TRBJ1-5; D unresolved. V lost 1 base and J 2 bases, leaving 15 bases between the germline ends. Germline V gives CDR1 MNHNS, CDR2 SASEGT. The CDR3 spans 17 residues. The CDR3 region has the DNA TGTGCCAGCAGTGAAGGTCGGGGAAATTACGGCAATCAGCCCCAGCATTTT. It codes for CASSEGRGNYGNQPQHF.

The chain employs TRBV30 and TRBJ2-5, with D possibly matching TRBD1 (6 bases). The CDR3 loop spans 12 amino acids. Germline CDR1 reads GTSNPN; CDR2 reads SVGIG (reference sequence). V lost 2 bases and J 5 bases, leaving 9 bases between the germline ends. The DNA of the CDR3 is TGTGCCTGGAGTACAGGGATGGAGACCCAGTACTTC. This sequence encodes CAWSTGMETQYF.

The chain joins TRBV19 to TRBJ1-1, with 9 bases identical to TRBD1. Germline V gives CDR1 LNHDA, CDR2 SQIVND (reference sequence). CDR3 size: 15 residues. After removal of 3 bases from V and 1 base from J, the junction contained 3 bases not matched to a gene. DNA for the CDR3: TGTGCCAGTAGTATGATGGGACAGGGGAACACTGAAGCTTTCTTT. Protein: CASSMMGQGNTEAFF.

The chain joins TRBV5-1 to TRBJ2-2; 8 bases align to TRBD1. Per the germline V gene, CDR1 is SGHRS and CDR2 is YFSETQ. There are 16 residues in the CDR3. The J segment lost 1 base and the V segment lost 0 bases, leaving 2 bases of the junction unmatched. Here the CDR3 DNA reads TGCGCCAGCAGCTTGGCCACAGGGGGGAACACCGGGGAGCTGTTTTTT. This codes for CASSLATGGNTGELFF.

This chain uses TRBV4-2 with TRBJ2-3, with TRBD1 as a possible D gene (5 bases). The V end was cut by 0 bases, the J end by 7 bases, with 14 bases between. The CDR3 loop spans 15 amino acids. Germline CDR1 reads LGHNA; CDR2 reads YNFKEQ. DNA for the CDR3: TGTGCCAGCAGCCAAGATAGATCCGACAGAAATACGCAGTATTTT. Protein product: CASSQDRSDRNTQYF.